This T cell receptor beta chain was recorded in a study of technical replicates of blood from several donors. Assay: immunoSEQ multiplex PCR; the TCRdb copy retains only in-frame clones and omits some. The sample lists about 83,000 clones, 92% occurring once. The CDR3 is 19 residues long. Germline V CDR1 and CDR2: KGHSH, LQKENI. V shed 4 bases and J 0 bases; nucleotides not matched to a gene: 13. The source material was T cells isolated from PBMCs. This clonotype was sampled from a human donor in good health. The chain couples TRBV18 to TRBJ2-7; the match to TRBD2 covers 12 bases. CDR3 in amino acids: CASSLGLAGTDQHSYEQYF. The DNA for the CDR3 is TGTGCCAGCTCACTAGGACTAGCGGGGACAGATCAGCACTCCTACGAGCAGTACTTC.